The entry below describes one TCR beta chain. Its cognate antigen has yet to be identified. It has no much larger one-base neighbor in the sample; base qualities were not kept. The data derive from a study of Ad26.COV2.S vaccination and SARS-CoV-2 variants (dated by TCRdb to the early 2020s). Study-level background: Donors in the vaccine arm were drawn from COV1001, a phase I-IIa trial of Ad26.COV2.S in healthy adults that was multicentre, randomized, double-blind and placebo-controlled. Ad26.COV2.S was given intramuscularly at 5x10^10 or 1x10^11 viral particles, as a single shot or as two shots 56 days apart. Trial participants were randomized into five groups of five, in which low-dose or high-dose Ad26.COV2.S was given once or twice, or placebo was given on both occasions. Blinding of investigators to trial group allocation was maintained during experiments and outcome assessment. Sequencing of the TCRbeta repertoire served to evaluate the specificity and breadth of SARS-CoV-2-reactive T cell receptors following Ad26.COV2.S vaccination. A total of 32 samples were included in the TCR-sequenced set, comprising approximately 20 Ad26.COV2.S vaccine recipients, 5 placebo recipients and 8 SARS-CoV-2 convalescent individuals. What the authors observed across the whole study: According to the authors, total T cell responses may have been underestimated by the TCR breadth and depth analyses. Higher spike-specific TCR breadth was observed in Ad26.COV2.S recipients than in placebo recipients (P = 0.0014). Vaccine and placebo recipients had comparable non-spike TCR breadth, which fits with the vaccine containing only spike. After vaccination, substantial breadth of spike-specific CD8+ and CD4+ T cell responses was reported. The study was not powered for comparison of responses between vaccine doses or regimens.

Read against the paper, the sample's treatment or condition label means: around 19 received Ad26.COV2.S at low or high dose, single or two shots; roughly five received placebo; per-sample allocation not given. For vaccine and placebo recipients, repertoires were sequenced using samples collected on day 63 after the first injection. Cohort 1b enrolled 20 to 30 adults aged 18-55 years at a single site in Boston, USA, between 29 July and 7 August 2020. Ad26.COV2.S was a replication-incompetent adenovirus type 26 vector that expressed a prefusion-stabilized SARS-CoV-2 spike protein derived from the original Wuhan strain. Taken from the germline V gene (reference sequence), the CDR1 and CDR2 loops are GTSNPN and SVGIG. V loses 5 bases, J loses 1 base, and the germline ends lie 20 bases apart. The CDR3 runs 16 amino acids, cysteine and phenylalanine included. Only the CDR3 part of the read is kept: 48 bases, read in frame from the first base.

The immunoSEQ Assay was used to sequence TCRbeta CDR3 regions. After extraction, genomic DNA underwent amplification by bias-controlled multiplex PCR, followed by high-throughput sequencing. Regarding the original processing steps: Collapsing and filtering of sequences were performed to quantify the absolute abundance of each unique TCRbeta CDR3 region. T cell fraction was estimated by normalizing TCRbeta template counts to usable DNA, with usable DNA measured through amplification of reference genes found in all nucleated cells. Repertoire TCRs were annotated as SARS-CoV-2-specific when V gene, CDR3 amino acid sequence and J gene were exactly matched to a known reactive TCR set. The reference SARS-CoV-2 TCR set was obtained from MIRA and was filtered for enrichment in COVID-19-positive ImmuneCODE repertoires, whereby public or cross-reactive TCRs were removed. Using the MIRA antigens, annotated TCRs were further analysed by specific ORF or by position within an ORF. Depth was the summed frequency of annotated unique rearrangements, while breadth was defined as annotated unique rearrangements over total unique productive rearrangements. Two-sided Wilcoxon rank-sum tests were used to compare TCR breadth between groups. Imported from immuneACCESS, the table was reduced by TCRdb to in-frame sequences with V and J called. These copies leave out some clones; in studies compared against another copy, an unresolved V gene accounts for under half, and the cause of the remainder is not known. The DNA gave D and trimming, while V, J and clone size come from that table. This sample is represented by about 450,000 clones; roughly 89% of them were singletons. Jointly, the top ten make up around 2.6% of the sample.

This sequence was found in a person aged 18-60 years who received the Ad26.COV2.S COVID-19 vaccine or a placebo. The sample in question was peripheral blood, obtained in a trial of Ad26.COV2.S vaccine versus placebo. Rearrangement joined TRBV30 to TRBJ1-1, with the D gene not confidently named. The CDR3 reads CAWDPSRTLKNTEAFF. The nucleotide sequence reads TGTGCCTGGGACCCCTCACGGACCTTAAAGAACACTGAAGCTTTCTTT. Where the CDR3 stops, the reference TRBV30 and TRBJ1-1 genes take over; the full variable domain is SQTIHQWPATLVQPVGSPLSLECTVEGTSNPNLYWYRQAAGRGLQLLFYSVGIGQISSEVPQNLSASRPQDRQFILSSKKLLLSDSGFYLCAWDPSRTLKNTEAFFGQGTRLTVV.